These T cell receptor beta chains were read from a single sample in a study of blood T cell repertoires in COVID-19. The method was immunoSEQ multiplex PCR; TCRdb's version includes in-frame clones alone and lacks a portion of them. This sample has about 230,000 clones, with roughly 83% found just once. Sequenced sample: peripheral blood. These receptors all come from a woman aged 50 to 60 with acute or convalescent COVID-19. The CDR3 runs from the conserved cysteine through the conserved F or W. A D gene is named only where the DNA matches it firmly. The listing skips clone size in some rows; elsewhere it reads once, few, many or a size class.

clone_size	v_call	d_call	j_call	cdr3_nt	cdr3_aa
NA	TRBV19	TRBD2	TRBJ2-7	TGTGCCAGTAGTATTAGCGGGGGGAGCTCCTACGAGCAGTACTTC	CASSISGGSSYEQYF
NA	TRBV7-8	TRBD1	TRBJ2-5	TGTGCCAGCAGCTTAGTGGACAGGGGAGAGACCCAGTACTTC	CASSLVDRGETQYF
once	TRBV19	NA	TRBJ2-5	TGTGCCAGTAGCCGCGAGCGGCAAGAGACCCAGTACTTC	CASSRERQETQYF
NA	TRBV7-3	NA	TRBJ2-2	TGTGCCAGCAGCTTAGGCAGGGACACCGGGGAGCTGTTTTTT	CASSLGRDTGELFF
few	TRBV6-1	TRBD1	TRBJ1-5	TGTGCCAGCAGTGATCCCAATAGGACAGGGAAACAGCCCCAGCATTTT	CASSDPNRTGKQPQHF
NA	TRBV3-1/TRBV3-2	NA	TRBJ1-1	TGTGCCAGCAGCCAGACAGGACAGAACACTGAAGCTTTCTTT	CASSQTGQNTEAFF
NA	TRBV19	NA	TRBJ1-6	TGTGCCAGTAGCCCCCCACCGCTAAATTCACCCCTCCACTTT	CASSPPPLNSPLHF
NA	TRBV28	NA	TRBJ1-1	TGTGCCAGCAGTCGGATGGGAGGGCCCAGAACTGAAGCTTTCTTT	CASSRMGGPRTEAFF
NA	TRBV5-1	TRBD2	TRBJ2-3	TGCGCCAGCAGCTTGGAGATTAGCGGGGGCTCAGATACGCAGTATTTT	CASSLEISGGSDTQYF
once	TRBV18	NA	TRBJ1-2	TGTGCCAGCTCACAAGCGAAGGAGTATGGCTACACCTTC	CASSQAKEYGYTF
once	TRBV19	TRBD1	TRBJ1-3	TGTGCCAGTAGTATCGGACAGGGTGGAGGAAACACCATATATTTT	CASSIGQGGGNTIYF
few	TRBV6-4	NA	TRBJ1-5	TGTGCCAGCTCTGGGACTCCGGGTCAGCCCCAGCATTTT	CASSGTPGQPQHF
NA	TRBV7-2	TRBD2	TRBJ2-1	TGTGCCAGCAGCTTAGATTTAGCGGGAGGGCCAAGGGAGCAGTTCTTC	CASSLDLAGGPREQFF
NA	TRBV19	TRBD1	TRBJ1-4	TGTGCCAGTAGTTTGCGACAGGGGGATGAAAAACTGTTTTTT	CASSLRQGDEKLFF
NA	TRBV11-3	TRBD2	TRBJ2-1	TGTGCCAGCAGCTTAGAGGGGAGGGAGGGCCAGGAGCAGTTCTTC	CASSLEGREGQEQFF
NA	TRBV3-1/TRBV3-2	TRBD1	TRBJ1-2	TGTGCCAGCAGGCCCACAGGGGACAACTATGGCTACACCTTC	CASRPTGDNYGYTF
NA	TRBV7-8	TRBD2	TRBJ2-1	TGTGCCAGCAGCTCCCTAGCTAGCGGGAGTTACAATGAGCAGTTCTTC	CASSSLASGSYNEQFF
NA	TRBV5-5	NA	TRBJ1-4	TGTGCCAGCAGCTTAGAACCTCGGGGTGAAAAACTGTTTTTT	CASSLEPRGEKLFF
NA	TRBV7-6	TRBD2	TRBJ2-1	TGTGCCAGCAGCCCCAGGGGAGGGACCGGGACTAGCGGGAGAGATTACAATGAGCAGTTCTTC	CASSPRGGTGTSGRDYNEQFF
NA	TRBV30	TRBD1	TRBJ1-4	TGTGCCTGGAGTCAAGGGGGCTATGAAAAACTGTTTTTT	CAWSQGGYEKLFF
NA	TRBV30	NA	TRBJ2-5	TGTGCCTGGAGTCAGGGTAGGCAAGAGACCCAGTACTTC	CAWSQGRQETQYF
NA	TRBV5-1	TRBD1	TRBJ2-5	TGCGCCAGCAGCTTGGGATTGAGGGACAGGGGAAAGGAGACCCAGTACTTC	CASSLGLRDRGKETQYF
NA	TRBV5-1	TRBD1	TRBJ2-2	TGCGCCAGCAGCTTGGAAGACAGGGCCACCGGGGAGCTGTTTTTT	CASSLEDRATGELFF